This TCR beta chain was sequenced during a study of T cell responses to AZD1222 COVID-19 vaccine. Points on this clone: Its antigen is as yet unknown.

General study results and limits: Spike was spanned by vaccine-associated CD4 TCRs, which were dominant at 160-218 and 743-854.

The repertoire was sequenced with immunoSEQ multiplex PCR; TCRdb's copy has only in-frame clones and lacks some. The sample carries over 150,000 clones, approximately 92% recorded once. Germline CDR1 and CDR2: SGHRS and YFSETQ. This CDR3 region has 14 residues. V was pared by 4 bases and J by 0 bases, with 10 bases between. The sequence was obtained from an adult who received the MenACWY meningococcal vaccine as a control. This rearrangement joins TRBV5-1 to TRBJ1-1; D might be TRBD1 (5 bases). The specimen was peripheral blood, collected 28 days after the second dose of the MenACWY control vaccine. CDR3 protein: CASSVSRVNTEAFF. For the CDR3, the DNA is TGCGCCAGCAGCGTAAGCAGGGTGAACACTGAAGCTTTCTTT.